This TCR beta chain appears in the sequencing data of a study of T-cell reconstitution after alpha-beta-depleted transplantation in children. Unique molecular identifiers tagged the TCRbeta library. MiXCR, applied by TCRdb to the PCR reads, yields one record per CDR3 protein. Of hundreds of thousands of distinct CDR3 sequences in the sample, 15% to 20% were seen once. This clonotype appeared many times. This receptor was obtained from a human donor who donated a stem cell graft to a child with acute myeloid leukemia. The material sequenced was PBMCs from the stem cell graft donor, taken from the stem cell graft.

The chain's CDR3 is CSASDFRDRGRVDTQYF. The CDR3 coding sequence is TGCAGTGCTAGCGATTTCCGGGACAGGGGGCGCGTGGATACGCAGTATTTT. The chain joins TRBV20-1 to TRBJ2-3; TRBD1 agrees at 12 bases. Per germline, CDR1 DFQATT and CDR2 SNEGSKA (reference sequence). CDR3 length: 17 residues. The V segment lost 3 bases and the J segment 6 bases; nucleotides outside the gene matches: 13.